Listed here are 12 T cell receptor beta chains from one sample, sequenced in a study of cytomegalovirus exposure and HLA in healthy donors. Primers: 60 Vbeta forward and 13 Jbeta reverse. Assay used: immunoSEQ multiplex PCR; TCRdb lists only in-frame clones, some missing. The data contain more than 80,000 clones, about three quarters of them seen just once; the ten biggest clones take up more than 7%. Sequencing input: PBMCs. The receptors were sampled from a human donor in good health.

This clone came up a few times. This sequence joins TRBV25-1 and TRBJ1-2; 8 bases are a match to TRBD1. With V trimmed by 4 bases and J by 7 bases, 11 bases remained unmatched. Germline V gene lookup returns CDR1 MGHDK and CDR2 SYGVNS. CDR3 length: 15 residues. In DNA, the CDR3 is TGTGCCAGCAGTGCCTGGACAGGGATCGAGGGTGGCTACACCTTC. Its translation is CASSAWTGIEGGYTF.

The chain combines TRBV13 with TRBJ2-7; 11 positions match TRBD1. Germline V lookup: CDR1 PRHDT, CDR2 FYEKMQ (reference sequence). There are 14 residues in the CDR3. J gave up 5 bases and V 5 bases, and 5 bases lay outside the gene matches. The DNA for the CDR3 is TGTGCCAGCAGCATATCGGGACAGGGGGACGAGCAGTACTTC. It codes for CASSISGQGDEQYF.

This clone was counted once. The chain combines TRBV19 with TRBJ2-7; 8 bases align to TRBD2. With V trimmed by 5 bases and J by 2 bases, 11 bases remained unmatched. CDR1 is LNHDA and CDR2 is SQIVND in the germline V gene (reference sequence). CDR3 length: 16 amino acids. CDR3 loop: CASSPFAGGRAYEQYF. The CDR3 DNA sequence: TGTGCCAGTAGTCCCTTTGCGGGGGGCAGGGCCTACGAGCAGTACTTC.

This clone has just one count. The V call is TRBV5-4, the J call TRBJ1-2, with a possible D match to TRBD1 (6 bases). V lost 0 bases and J 6 bases, leaving 12 bases between the germline ends. CDR3 length: 14 amino acids. The germline CDR1 and CDR2 sequences are SGHNT and YYREEE (reference sequence). The CDR3 is CASSLAVGTHGYTF. For the CDR3, the DNA is TGTGCCAGCAGCTTGGCCGTGGGGACACATGGCTACACCTTC. The whole variable domain, remainder taken from reference TRBV5-4 and TRBJ1-2, is ETGVTQSPTHLIKTRGQQVTLRCSSQSGHNTVSWYQQALGQGPQFIFQYYREEENGRGNFPPRFSGLQFPNYSSELNVNALELDDSALYLCASSLAVGTHGYTFGSGTRLTVV.

The chain recombines TRBV27 with TRBJ1-2; a weak D match, TRBD1 (5 bases). The germline CDR1 and CDR2 sequences are MNHEY and SMNVEV (reference sequence). V was clipped by 2 bases and J by 11 bases, with 18 bases between them. This CDR3 has 14 amino acids. CDR3 region: CASSLSAGTGGYTF. The CDR3 bases are TGTGCCAGCAGTTTAAGCGCAGGGACTGGTGGGTACACCTTC.

The chain uses TRBV7-8 and TRBJ2-1, with D tentatively TRBD1 (5 bases). The CDR3 has 17 amino acids. The V gene lost 2 bases and the J gene lost 7 bases, with 21 bases spanning the gap. Germline values: CDR1 SGHVS, CDR2 FQNEAQ. CDR3 nucleotide sequence: TGTGCCAGCAGCTTAAATCAGGGTTCGAAAGCCGGGAATGAGCAGTTCTTC. Translating it yields CASSLNQGSKAGNEQFF.

The chain is built from TRBV5-5 and TRBJ1-2, with no clear D. The V and J ends lost 0 bases and 0 bases respectively, with 9 bases between them. The CDR3 is made up of 15 amino acids. The germline CDR1 and CDR2 sequences are SGHKS and YYEKEE (reference sequence). CDR3: CASSLEPPANYGYTF. The CDR3 DNA reads as TGTGCCAGCAGCTTGGAACCGCCGGCTAACTATGGCTACACCTTC.

V and J are TRBV2 and TRBJ2-2; D is ambiguous. V lost 4 bases and J 7 bases, leaving 10 bases between the germline ends. Germline V gene lookup returns CDR1 SNHLY and CDR2 FYNNEI. The CDR3 contains 13 residues. The CDR3 sequence is CASSALVNGELFF. CDR3 DNA sequence: TGTGCCAGCAGTGCCCTAGTAAACGGGGAGCTGTTTTTT.

The chain recombines TRBV12-5 with TRBJ1-5, with TRBD1 as a possible D gene (6 bases). Per the germline V gene, CDR1 is LGHNT and CDR2 is FRNRAP. CDR3 size: 16 residues. Trimming removed 0 bases at V and 3 bases at J, with 12 bases between. The DNA of the CDR3 is TGTGCTAGTGGTTTGGTAGGGGGGGGCTCCAATCAGCCCCAGCATTTT. The encoded protein is CASGLVGGGSNQPQHF.

This clone was found a few times. The V gene is TRBV5-6, the J gene TRBJ1-2; tentatively, D is TRBD1 (5 bases). Trimming stripped 2 bases from V and 7 bases from J, with 12 bases between. There are 13 residues in the CDR3. Germline V gene data show CDR1 as SGHDT and CDR2 as YYEEEE. CDR3 protein: CASSLQVMGGYTF. As DNA, the CDR3 is TGTGCCAGCAGCTTACAGGTTATGGGTGGCTACACCTTC.

This chain uses TRBV11-2 with TRBJ2-1; 9 bases fit TRBD1. Germline V gives CDR1 SGHAT, CDR2 FQNNGV. CDR3 size: 15 residues. V lost 6 bases to trimming and J lost 2 bases; unmatched junction nucleotides: 5. The CDR3 spells CASSSDRGAYNEQFF. The CDR3, as DNA: TGTGCCAGCAGTTCGGACAGGGGCGCCTACAATGAGCAGTTCTTC.

The V gene is TRBV29-1, the J gene TRBJ2-3, with 12 nucleotides matching TRBD1. V lost 7 bases and J lost 5; bases outside the gene matches: 10. Germline assignment: CDR1 SQVTM and CDR2 ANQGSEA. This CDR3 is 15 amino acids long. In DNA form, the CDR3 reads TGCAGCGCGGGCGCCGGGACAGGGGGCTTAGATACGCAGTATTTT. It is translated as CSAGAGTGGLDTQYF.